The text below deals with one TCR beta chain. One junction end disagrees with the germline gene, perhaps due to a read error. These data come from a study of T cell changes during pregnancy in multiple sclerosis. Only in-frame clones appear in the TCRdb table, and some are missing; sequencing was by immunoSEQ multiplex PCR. The sample comprises around 79,000 clones, about 89% of which are singletons, and under 0.6% rests with the top ten. In germline, CDR1 is SGHVS, CDR2 FNYEAQ. The CDR3 has 14 residues. This rearrangement joins TRBV7-6 to TRBJ2-5; the D gene is possibly TRBD2 (6 bases). The receptor comes from a female donor with multiple sclerosis, enrolled in a pregnancy study. The material sequenced was CD4+ T cells from peripheral blood mononuclear cells, taken in the second trimester of pregnancy. The CDR3 DNA sequence: TGTGCCAGCAACTTAGGGCGGGGAGGAGAGACCCAGTACTTC. It encodes CASNLGRGGETQYF. Full variable domain (rest looked up from reference TRBV7-6 and TRBJ2-5): GAGVSQSPRYKVTKRGQDVALRCDPISGHVSLYWYRQALGQGPEFLTYFNYEAQQDKSGLPNDRFSAERPEGSISTLTIQRTEQRDSAMYRCASNLGRGGETQYFGPGTRLLVL.